This is a list of T cell receptor beta chains from one sample in a study of T cell repertoires and HLA-DP antigens. Clones were sequenced by immunoSEQ multiplex PCR, and TCRdb holds only the in-frame ones, with some missing. Of about 89,000 clones in the sample, about 89% are singletons; the top ten hold roughly 1.5%. Antigens of these TCRs are unknown. Sequencing input: CD4+ T cells from PBMCs. These receptors came from a man aged 45 to 65 in good health and CMV-seronegative. Each CDR3 is given with its conserved first and last residue. The D gene is left open where the match is weak. Part of the rows lack a size; the others show once, few, many or a class for expanded clones.

v_gene: TRBV11-2
abundance: .
len: 15
j_gene: TRBJ2-1
d_gene: .
CDR3nt: TGTGCCAGCAGCTTAGATCCAGGATCTAACAATGAGCAGTTCTTC
CDR3aa: CASSLDPGSNNEQFF

v_gene: TRBV28
abundance: .
len: 15
j_gene: TRBJ2-3
d_gene: .
CDR3nt: TGTGCCAGCAGTATACTCCCAAGAAGCACAGATACGCAGTATTTT
CDR3aa: CASSILPRSTDTQYF

v_gene: TRBV30
abundance: once
len: 14
j_gene: TRBJ1-1
d_gene: TRBD1
CDR3nt: TGTGCCTGGAATCGGGACAGGGTAGGGACTGAAGCTTTCTTT
CDR3aa: CAWNRDRVGTEAFF

v_gene: TRBV7-6
abundance: .
len: 15
j_gene: TRBJ2-3
d_gene: .
CDR3nt: TGTGCCAGCAGCTTAGTTGCGCTGTCTGTGGATACGCAGTATTTT
CDR3aa: CASSLVALSVDTQYF

v_gene: TRBV6-5
abundance: .
len: 14
j_gene: TRBJ1-2
d_gene: .
CDR3nt: TGTGCCAGCAGTTACATTGGCAGGAACTATGGCTACACCTTC
CDR3aa: CASSYIGRNYGYTF

v_gene: TRBV10-2
abundance: .
len: 13
j_gene: TRBJ1-5
d_gene: TRBD1
CDR3nt: TGCGCCAGCAGAGGACAGGGCAATCAGCCCCAGCATTTT
CDR3aa: CASRGQGNQPQHF

v_gene: TRBV9
abundance: .
len: 18
j_gene: TRBJ1-3
d_gene: .
CDR3nt: TGTGCCAGCAGCGTAGGTCCCCTTTCCTCAGGGGCTGGAAACACCATATATTTT
CDR3aa: CASSVGPLSSGAGNTIYF

v_gene: TRBV29-1
abundance: .
len: 14
j_gene: TRBJ2-3
d_gene: TRBD1
CDR3nt: TGCAGCGTTTCGGACAGGGGAAACACAGATACGCAGTATTTT
CDR3aa: CSVSDRGNTDTQYF

v_gene: TRBV7-3
abundance: .
len: 16
j_gene: TRBJ1-1
d_gene: .
CDR3nt: TGTGCCAGCAGTCCGGTCGCAGGGTTGGGGAACACTGAAGCTTTCTTT
CDR3aa: CASSPVAGLGNTEAFF

v_gene: TRBV6-5
abundance: .
len: 15
j_gene: TRBJ2-2
d_gene: .
CDR3nt: TGTGCCAGCAGTTCCCCGGTAGCGAACACCGGGGAGCTGTTTTTT
CDR3aa: CASSSPVANTGELFF

v_gene: TRBV18
abundance: once
len: 14
j_gene: TRBJ2-7
d_gene: .
CDR3nt: TGTGCCAGCTCGCACAAACAGGGACTCAATGAGCAGTACTTC
CDR3aa: CASSHKQGLNEQYF

v_gene: TRBV4-1
abundance: once
len: 18
j_gene: TRBJ1-2
d_gene: TRBD1
CDR3nt: TGCGCCAGCAGCCATTCGGGGGACAGGGCGGATGTAGATTCTGGCTACACCTTC
CDR3aa: CASSHSGDRADVDSGYTF

v_gene: TRBV27
abundance: .
len: 15
j_gene: TRBJ2-5
d_gene: .
CDR3nt: TGTGCCAGCAGTTTGGGGAAATTTGGAGGAGAGACCCAGTACTTC
CDR3aa: CASSLGKFGGETQYF

v_gene: TRBV18
abundance: .
len: 14
j_gene: TRBJ2-2
d_gene: .
CDR3nt: TGTGCCAGCTCACCTATGACAAGCACCGGGGAGCTGTTTTTT
CDR3aa: CASSPMTSTGELFF

v_gene: TRBV5-1
abundance: .
len: 14
j_gene: TRBJ2-5
d_gene: TRBD1
CDR3nt: TGCGCCAGCAGCGTAGGACAGGGGGCTGAGACCCAGTACTTC
CDR3aa: CASSVGQGAETQYF

v_gene: TRBV30
abundance: few
len: 14
j_gene: TRBJ1-6
d_gene: .
CDR3nt: TGTGCCTGGAGTGTACCCCGACTTGGTTCACCCCTCCACTTT
CDR3aa: CAWSVPRLGSPLHF

v_gene: TRBV11-2
abundance: .
len: 15
j_gene: TRBJ1-5
d_gene: TRBD1
CDR3nt: TGTGCCAGCAGCTTATCAGGGGGCGGCAATCAGCCCCAGCATTTT
CDR3aa: CASSLSGGGNQPQHF

v_gene: TRBV11-1
abundance: .
len: 14
j_gene: TRBJ2-7
d_gene: .
CDR3nt: TGTGCCAGCAGCTTATTACAGGGCCCCTACGAGCAGTACTTC
CDR3aa: CASSLLQGPYEQYF

v_gene: TRBV5-6
abundance: .
len: 13
j_gene: TRBJ1-1
d_gene: TRBD1
CDR3nt: TGTGCCAGCAGACCTAAAGACAGGGGTGAAGCTTTCTTT
CDR3aa: CASRPKDRGEAFF

v_gene: TRBV6-1
abundance: once
len: 11
j_gene: TRBJ2-7
d_gene: .
CDR3nt: TGTGCCAGCAGTGTTACTTACGAGCAGTACTTC
CDR3aa: CASSVTYEQYF

v_gene: TRBV11-3
abundance: once
len: 13
j_gene: TRBJ2-5
d_gene: .
CDR3nt: TGTGCCAGCAGCTTGACGGGCTCGGGGACCCAGTACTTC
CDR3aa: CASSLTGSGTQYF

v_gene: TRBV5-1
abundance: .
len: 15
j_gene: TRBJ2-3
d_gene: TRBD1
CDR3nt: TGCGCCAGTACGTTAGCAGGGGGCTACACAGATACGCAGTATTTT
CDR3aa: CASTLAGGYTDTQYF

v_gene: TRBV6-6
abundance: .
len: 15
j_gene: TRBJ2-7
d_gene: TRBD1
CDR3nt: TGTGCCAGCAGTTATCCAGGGACAGGGTTGAACGAGCAGTACTTC
CDR3aa: CASSYPGTGLNEQYF

v_gene: TRBV5-4
abundance: .
len: 14
j_gene: TRBJ2-4
d_gene: TRBD1
CDR3nt: TGTGCCAGCAGCACCCGTGACAGGGGGAACATTCAGTACTTC
CDR3aa: CASSTRDRGNIQYF

v_gene: TRBV19
abundance: once
len: 11
j_gene: TRBJ2-1
d_gene: .
CDR3nt: TGTGCCAGTAGCCCAGGGAATGAGCAGTTCTTC
CDR3aa: CASSPGNEQFF

v_gene: TRBV2
abundance: .
len: 15
j_gene: TRBJ1-6
d_gene: .
CDR3nt: TGTGCCAGCAGACACAGGGATACCTATAATTCACCCCTCCACTTT
CDR3aa: CASRHRDTYNSPLHF

v_gene: TRBV9
abundance: .
len: 14
j_gene: TRBJ2-7
d_gene: .
CDR3nt: TGTGCCAGCAGCGTAGGGACAGAGACTTCCGAGCAGTACTTC
CDR3aa: CASSVGTETSEQYF

v_gene: TRBV6-6
abundance: .
len: 13
j_gene: TRBJ1-5
d_gene: .
CDR3nt: TGTGCCAGCAGGGTGGTTATCAATCAGCCCCAGCATTTT
CDR3aa: CASRVVINQPQHF

v_gene: TRBV10-3
abundance: once
len: 15
j_gene: TRBJ1-3
d_gene: TRBD1
CDR3nt: TGTGCCATCAGTGAGTCAGGGGACAGGAGTGACACCATATATTTT
CDR3aa: CAISESGDRSDTIYF

v_gene: TRBV6-5
abundance: .
len: 15
j_gene: TRBJ1-5
d_gene: TRBD1
CDR3nt: TGTGCCAGCAGTCCTAGGGGGCGCGGCAATCAGCCCCAGCATTTT
CDR3aa: CASSPRGRGNQPQHF

v_gene: TRBV2
abundance: .
len: 14
j_gene: TRBJ2-1
d_gene: TRBD2
CDR3nt: TGTGCCAGCAGGTCGTCGGGACTAGCGGGAAGAAAGTTCTTC
CDR3aa: CASRSSGLAGRKFF

v_gene: TRBV27
abundance: few
len: 15
j_gene: TRBJ2-2
d_gene: TRBD2
CDR3nt: TGTGCCAGCTCGGGAGGGCTAGCGGGAGTGGGGGAGCTGTTTTTT
CDR3aa: CASSGGLAGVGELFF

v_gene: TRBV7-9
abundance: .
len: 11
j_gene: TRBJ2-1
d_gene: .
CDR3nt: TGTGCCAGCAGCGCATCTAATGAGCAGTTCTTC
CDR3aa: CASSASNEQFF

v_gene: TRBV5-1
abundance: .
len: 16
j_gene: TRBJ2-3
d_gene: .
CDR3nt: TGCGCCAGCAGCCCCGGACCCTTGGCCGGCACAGATACGCAGTATTTT
CDR3aa: CASSPGPLAGTDTQYF

v_gene: TRBV28
abundance: .
len: 14
j_gene: TRBJ2-1
d_gene: TRBD2
CDR3nt: TGTGCCAGCAGGTTGGCGGGAGGGTACAATGAGCAGTTCTTC
CDR3aa: CASRLAGGYNEQFF

v_gene: TRBV30
abundance: .
len: 14
j_gene: TRBJ2-7
d_gene: TRBD1
CDR3nt: TGTGCCTGGAGTGTCGGGACAGGGCCCTACGAGCAGTACTTC
CDR3aa: CAWSVGTGPYEQYF

v_gene: TRBV7-8
abundance: .
len: 14
j_gene: TRBJ1-5
d_gene: .
CDR3nt: TGTGCCAGCAGCTTGAAAGTAACCGGGCAGCCCCAGCATTTT
CDR3aa: CASSLKVTGQPQHF

v_gene: TRBV28
abundance: .
len: 15
j_gene: TRBJ1-4
d_gene: .
CDR3nt: TGTGCCAGCAGTCGTCAGGGAAGTCCTAATGAAAAACTGTTTTTT
CDR3aa: CASSRQGSPNEKLFF

v_gene: TRBV29-1
abundance: once
len: 16
j_gene: TRBJ2-7
d_gene: .
CDR3nt: TGCAGCGGCGCACCCGCGGACGGGCTCGGATTGCACGAGCAGTACTTC
CDR3aa: CSGAPADGLGLHEQYF

v_gene: TRBV30
abundance: once
len: 14
j_gene: TRBJ1-4
d_gene: .
CDR3nt: TGTGCCTGGAGCCGGGACCCCCGCGGAGGAAAACTGTTTTTT
CDR3aa: CAWSRDPRGGKLFF

v_gene: TRBV4-2
abundance: once
len: 15
j_gene: TRBJ1-2
d_gene: .
CDR3nt: TGTGCCAGCAGCCAAGCGGGGGTGGAAGGCTATGGCTACACCTTC
CDR3aa: CASSQAGVEGYGYTF

v_gene: TRBV6-6
abundance: .
len: 13
j_gene: TRBJ1-5
d_gene: .
CDR3nt: TGTGCCAGCAGCTCTAATAGCAATCAGCCCCAGCATTTT
CDR3aa: CASSSNSNQPQHF

v_gene: TRBV23-1
abundance: .
len: 20
j_gene: TRBJ2-7
d_gene: TRBD1
CDR3nt: TGCGCCAGCACTGGGACAGGACCGAACCTCCGTACCTTACGACCCTACGAGCAGTACTTC
CDR3aa: CASTGTGPNLRTLRPYEQYF

v_gene: TRBV9
abundance: .
len: 16
j_gene: TRBJ1-3
d_gene: .
CDR3nt: TGTGCCAGCAGCGAGAGTCTCCAGAGCTCTGGAAACACCATATATTTT
CDR3aa: CASSESLQSSGNTIYF

v_gene: TRBV10-3
abundance: .
len: 11
j_gene: TRBJ2-7
d_gene: .
CDR3nt: TGTGCCATCAGTGAGAGGAACGAGCAGTACTTC
CDR3aa: CAISERNEQYF

v_gene: TRBV4-2
abundance: .
len: 16
j_gene: TRBJ1-2
d_gene: .
CDR3nt: TGTGCCAGCAGCCAAGACTTCAGGGGTGGAGGGAAAGGCTACACCTTC
CDR3aa: CASSQDFRGGGKGYTF

v_gene: TRBV7-9
abundance: .
len: 14
j_gene: TRBJ1-2
d_gene: .
CDR3nt: TGTGCCAGCAGCTTGACGGAGATAAACTATGGCTACACCTTC
CDR3aa: CASSLTEINYGYTF

v_gene: TRBV4-2
abundance: .
len: 15
j_gene: TRBJ2-7
d_gene: TRBD2
CDR3nt: TGTGCCAGCAGCCTCGGGACTAGCGAGTCCTACGAGCAGTACTTC
CDR3aa: CASSLGTSESYEQYF

v_gene: TRBV5-6
abundance: .
len: 16
j_gene: TRBJ2-5
d_gene: .
CDR3nt: TGTGCCAGCAGCCCCGGCGGGGAGAGAGCCCGAGAGACCCAGTACTTC
CDR3aa: CASSPGGERARETQYF

v_gene: TRBV2
abundance: once
len: 16
j_gene: TRBJ2-7
d_gene: TRBD2
CDR3nt: TGTGCCAGCAGCCTGAAAATAGCGGGGGGCTTGCACGAGCAGTACTTC
CDR3aa: CASSLKIAGGLHEQYF

v_gene: TRBV11-2
abundance: .
len: 13
j_gene: TRBJ1-6
d_gene: .
CDR3nt: TGTGCCAGCAGCTTCCGGGAGAATTCACCCCTCCACTTT
CDR3aa: CASSFRENSPLHF

v_gene: TRBV15
abundance: .
len: 18
j_gene: TRBJ2-4
d_gene: TRBD2
CDR3nt: TGTGCCACCAGCAGAGTGGGACTAGCGGGAGAAATCAAAAACATTCAGTACTTC
CDR3aa: CATSRVGLAGEIKNIQYF

v_gene: TRBV19
abundance: .
len: 14
j_gene: TRBJ1-2
d_gene: .
CDR3nt: TGTGCCAGTAGTCTTACAGGGAGCGGCTATGGCTACACCTTC
CDR3aa: CASSLTGSGYGYTF

v_gene: TRBV5-4
abundance: .
len: 15
j_gene: TRBJ2-1
d_gene: .
CDR3nt: TGTGCCAGCAGTCTCCGGGACAAATCCTACAATGAGCAGTTCTTC
CDR3aa: CASSLRDKSYNEQFF

v_gene: TRBV5-1
abundance: .
len: 13
j_gene: TRBJ1-5
d_gene: TRBD1
CDR3nt: TGCGCCAGCAGCTGGGGACAGGATCAGCCCCAGCATTTT
CDR3aa: CASSWGQDQPQHF

v_gene: TRBV19
abundance: .
len: 13
j_gene: TRBJ2-7
d_gene: TRBD1
CDR3nt: TGTGCCAGTAGCCGGGACAGGGGTCTCGAGCAGTACTTC
CDR3aa: CASSRDRGLEQYF

v_gene: TRBV7-2
abundance: .
len: 14
j_gene: TRBJ2-5
d_gene: .
CDR3nt: TGTGCCAGCAGCTTAGACGGGCGACAAGAGACCCAGTACTTC
CDR3aa: CASSLDGRQETQYF

v_gene: TRBV6-5
abundance: .
len: 12
j_gene: TRBJ2-7
d_gene: .
CDR3nt: TGTGCCAGCATCCCCAACAGGTGCGAGCAGTACTTC
CDR3aa: CASIPNRCEQYF

v_gene: TRBV4-3
abundance: once
len: 16
j_gene: TRBJ1-1
d_gene: .
CDR3nt: TGCGCCAGCAGCTCCCAGGCTTTTTTGGGAAACACTGAAGCTTTCTTT
CDR3aa: CASSSQAFLGNTEAFF